The next 10 T cell receptor beta chains were all read from a single sample in a study of early T cells in non-severe SARS-CoV-2 infection (dated by TCRdb to the early 2020s). The library was generated by 5' RACE. TCRdb shows the sequencer as NextSeq 500. TCRdb reprocessing: public reads trimmed at Q25 with fastp, clones called with MiXCR, in-frame beta chains kept. Merged by CDR3 protein, the rows form single entries marked with the most common genes and DNA. Here the sample has around 100,000 distinct CDR3 sequences; roughly 17% occur a single time. The ten largest clones capture over 1% of the sample. Sequenced sample: whole blood. These TCRs come from an adult who was a healthcare worker with PCR-confirmed SARS-CoV-2 infection or an uninfected control (not recorded which).

This clonotype was picked up a small number of times. V usage is TRBV15 and J usage is TRBJ2-2, with D uncertain. CDR1 LNHNV and CDR2 YYDKDF come from the germline V gene (reference sequence). Trimming pared 0 bases from V and 3 bases from J, leaving 8 bases between. CDR3 length: 15 amino acids. The CDR3 here is CATSRDNSHTGELFF. CDR3 DNA: TGTGCCACCAGCAGAGATAACAGTCACACCGGGGAGCTGTTTTTT.

This sequence joins TRBV6-2 or TRBV6-3 and TRBJ2-2; TRBD2 agrees at 8 bases. The CDR3 is 16 amino acids. CDR1 is MNHEY, CDR2 SVGEGT, per germline. V lost 0 bases and J lost 4; bases outside the gene matches: 4. The CDR3 nucleotides are TGTGCCAGCAGTTACTCTCTCGGGGGGGCCACCGGGGAGCTGTTTTTT. It specifies CASSYSLGGATGELFF.

In its sample, this clonotype was seen many times. J is TRBJ2-2 and V is TRBV7-9, with 14 bases fitting TRBD2. V gave up 7 bases and J gave up 2 bases; unmatched junction bases: 6. Germline CDR1 is SEHNR and CDR2 is FQNEAQ (reference sequence). CDR3 length: 17 residues. The CDR3: CASTRLAGGPNTGELFF. The CDR3 DNA is TGTGCCAGCACCCGACTAGCGGGAGGGCCCAACACCGGGGAGCTGTTTTTT.

This clonotype rates as medium-sized. This rearrangement joins TRBV6-2 or TRBV6-3 to TRBJ2-2; D may be TRBD1 (7 bases). The CDR3 extends over 20 amino acids. CDR1 MNHEY and CDR2 SVGEGT come from the germline V gene. V was clipped by 6 bases and J by 0 bases, with 26 bases between them. The DNA for the CDR3 is TGTGCCAGCAGCTCCGATAGGGTGACAGGGAGGATAACGAACACCGGGGAGCTGTTTTTT. The encoded protein is CASSSDRVTGRITNTGELFF.

There are a few counts of this clonotype. This chain connects TRBV20-1 to TRBJ2-3, with a possible D match to TRBD2 (6 bases). This CDR3 comprises 15 residues. The V gene lost 2 bases and the J gene lost 5 bases, with 17 bases spanning the gap. Germline CDR1 DFQATT, CDR2 SNEGSKA (reference sequence). The CDR3 nucleotides are TGCAGTGCTAGAATAGCGGCAGAACGTATAGATACGCAGTATTTT. Residues: CSARIAAERIDTQYF.

This clonotype has just a few counts. This chain uses TRBV12-3 or TRBV12-4 with TRBJ2-1; 13 nucleotides line up with TRBD2. Germline trimming cut 1 base from V and 6 bases from J; bases unmatched to any gene: 3. The CDR3 has 16 residues. The CDR3, as DNA: TGTGCCAGCAGTTTAGATAGGACTAGCGGGAGCAATGAGCAGTTCTTC. It encodes CASSLDRTSGSNEQFF.

In this sample, this clonotype turned up a few times. V usage is TRBV7-2 and J usage is TRBJ2-5; perhaps TRBD2 as D (6 bases). V was shortened by 4 bases and J by 5 bases, with 17 bases between the two germline ends. The CDR3 extends over 15 amino acids. Germline values: CDR1 SGHTA, CDR2 FQGNSA. The CDR3 spells CASSSALAPRETQYF. CDR3 bases: TGTGCCAGCAGCTCTGCGCTAGCGCCGAGGGAGACCCAGTACTTC.

Ten or more counts support this clonotype. This chain joins TRBV7-2 and TRBJ2-7; 8 bases map to TRBD1. The CDR3 contains 15 residues. The V and J ends lost 3 bases and 2 bases, in that order; junction bases with no gene match: 6. Germline assignment: CDR1 SGHTA and CDR2 FQGNSA. The CDR3 nucleotides read TGTGCCAGCAGCTTGGATGCGACAGGGGCCTACGAGCAGTACTTC. Amino acid sequence: CASSLDATGAYEQYF.

This clonotype was recorded a few times. The CDR3 sequence is CASSLIGDTEAFF. Written as DNA, the CDR3 is TGTGCCAGCAGTTTGATCGGGGACACTGAAGCTTTCTTT. The V gene is TRBV6-6, the J gene TRBJ1-1, with D unclear. Germline V CDR1 and CDR2: MNHNY, SVGAGI (reference sequence). This CDR3 region has 13 residues. With 4 bases removed from V and 3 bases from J, the gap between germline ends came to 9 bases.

The table lists this clonotype with many counts. J is TRBJ2-2 and V is TRBV20-1; D possibly corresponds to TRBD1 (6 bases). The V and J ends lost 6 bases and 6 bases respectively, with 14 bases between them. CDR3 length: 13 residues. Germline CDR1 is DFQATT and CDR2 is SNEGSKA (reference sequence). CDR3 amino acids: CSALGHIPGELFF. DNA of the CDR3: TGCAGTGCCCTGGGACACATCCCCGGGGAGCTGTTTTTT.